The 30 T cell receptor beta chains below all came from one sample that was sequenced in a study of T cells in Graves' hyperthyroidism and ophthalmopathy. Regions amplified from RNA transcripts were the TCR beta CDR3 regions. The HTBI primer set was used in a first-round RT-PCR of the TCR CDR3. One entry per CDR3 protein, called by TCRdb with MiXCR from the multiplex PCR reads. This table holds about 370,000 distinct CDR3 sequences, roughly 15% found once. The source material was blood. These receptors were collected from an older woman with Graves' ophthalmopathy.

In this sample, this clonotype turned up many times. The chain links TRBV6-1 to TRBJ2-3; the match to TRBD2 covers 9 bases. CDR1 is MNHNS and CDR2 is SASEGT in the germline V gene. With 1 base clipped from V and 0 bases from J, the junction kept 5 bases outside the gene matches. This CDR3 comprises 17 residues. The CDR3 coding sequence is TGTGCCAGCAGTGAAGTTACTAGCGGGCTGAGCACAGATACGCAGTATTTT. This translates into CASSEVTSGLSTDTQYF.

The sample holds many counts of this clonotype. The chain uses TRBV2 and TRBJ2-5; tentative D call: TRBD1 (5 bases). V dropped 6 bases and J dropped 5 bases, with 10 bases sitting between them. This CDR3 region has 12 residues. Germline V lookup: CDR1 SNHLY, CDR2 FYNNEI. CDR3 bases: TGTGCCAGCAGCAAAGGGGTGGAGACCCAGTACTTC. Translated, it gives CASSKGVETQYF.

The genes are TRBV2 and TRBJ1-1; the D is unclear. Germline V lookup: CDR1 SNHLY, CDR2 FYNNEI. The V end lost 6 bases, the J end lost 7 bases, and 15 bases lay between the germline ends. The CDR3 covers 13 residues. The CDR3, as DNA: TGTGCCAGCAGAGGAAGGGAGATCAATGAAGCTTTCTTT. Protein: CASRGREINEAFF.

This clonotype was seen many times. The rearrangement uses TRBV6-1 and TRBJ2-3; 10 bases align to TRBD2. The CDR3 totals 15 residues. The V and J ends lost 6 bases and 2 bases, in that order; junction bases with no gene match: 5. CDR1 is MNHNS, CDR2 SASEGT, per germline. CDR3 protein: CASSPGTSDTDTQYF. DNA of the CDR3: TGTGCCAGCAGCCCCGGGACTAGCGACACAGATACGCAGTATTTT.

A word on this clonotype: This may stem from a read error, because a much larger clone lies one nucleotide away. V and J are TRBV6-1 and TRBJ2-1, with D perhaps TRBD1 (6 bases). This CDR3 spans 15 amino acids. Germline values: CDR1 MNHNS, CDR2 SASEGT. In DNA, the CDR3 is TGTGCCAGCAGGGTGGGGGCGCCAGGCTACAATGGGCAGTTCTTC. Protein: CASRVGAPGYNGQFF.

This clonotype was found many times. One end of the junction does not line up with germline, which may come from a read error. The chain uses TRBV7-2 and TRBJ2-5; D possibly corresponds to TRBD1 (5 bases). This CDR3 contains 16 residues. CDR1 SGHTA and CDR2 FQGNSA come from the germline V gene. The CDR3 loop is CSSSLGPGPTQETQYF. The CDR3 DNA reads TGTTCCAGCAGCTTAGGGCCAGGGCCCACCCAAGAGACCCAGTACTTC.

This clonotype was detected only once. The chain is built from TRBV27 and TRBJ1-5, with 8 bases that match TRBD1. The CDR3 sequence is 17 residues long. Germline V lookup: CDR1 MNHEY, CDR2 SMNVEV (reference sequence). The V and J ends lost 6 bases and 6 bases, in that order; junction bases with no gene match: 16. The CDR3 loop reads CASSRRGGRGHGQPQHF. CDR3 sequence (DNA): TGTGCCAGCAGCCGCAGGGGGGGCAGGGGGCACGGTCAGCCCCAGCATTTT.

Many counts were recorded for this clonotype. The V call is TRBV29-1, the J call TRBJ2-1, with D perhaps matching TRBD2 (6 bases). Looked up from germline, CDR1 is SQVTM and CDR2 is ANQGSEA. CDR3 length: 10 residues. Trimming removed 7 bases at V and 9 bases at J, with 10 bases between. The CDR3 region has the DNA TGCAGCGGGGGAGGAAGTGAGCAGTTCTTC. It is translated as CSGGGSEQFF.

CDR3 amino acids: CASSLRRANYGYTF. The DNA for the CDR3 is TGTGCCAGCAGTCTCCGTAGGGCTAACTATGGCTACACCTTC. The rearrangement links TRBV27 to TRBJ1-2; no clear D. The CDR3 covers 14 residues. With 5 bases removed from V and 0 bases from J, the gap between germline ends came to 10 bases. Germline values: CDR1 MNHEY, CDR2 SMNVEV (reference sequence).

The chain employs TRBV20-1 and TRBJ2-1; 15 positions match TRBD2. The V gene's germline CDR1 is DFQATT and CDR2 SNEGSKA (reference sequence). CDR3 length equals 16 residues. V was clipped by 1 base and J by 9 bases; unmatched bases: 7. In DNA, the CDR3 is TGCAGTGCTAGAGTAGGGACTAGCGGGAGGCCGGGTGAGCAGTTCTTC. This sequence encodes CSARVGTSGRPGEQFF.

This clonotype is a singleton in its sample. A much bigger clone sits one base away, suggesting this may be a read error. This likely comes from a read error, as the CDR3 has no conserved phenylalanine or tryptophan at its end. This CDR3 reads CASMGHRNYEQYS. The CDR3 bases are TGTGCCAGTATGGGGCACCGAAACTACGAGCAGTACTCC. The V gene is TRBV12-3 or TRBV12-4, the J gene TRBJ2-7; D is possibly TRBD1 (5 bases). Trimming cost V 9 bases and J 3 bases, with 15 bases left between them. CDR3 size: 13 residues.

This clonotype has ten or more counts. The rearrangement uses TRBV20-1 and TRBJ2-1, with TRBD2 matching 10 bases. This CDR3 spans 16 amino acids. Losses at the gene ends were 1 base for V and 2 bases for J; bases not matched to a gene: 5. The germline V gene has CDR1 DFQATT and CDR2 SNEGSKA (reference sequence). This chain's CDR3 is CSARVGGTSAYNEQFF. CDR3 bases: TGCAGTGCTAGAGTAGGAGGGACTAGCGCCTACAATGAGCAGTTCTTC.

The table lists this clonotype with many counts. CDR3 region: CASSYGAGGATEAFF. The CDR3 region has the DNA TGCGCCAGCAGCTACGGAGCAGGGGGGGCCACTGAAGCTTTCTTT. The chain has TRBV5-1 and TRBJ1-1; 7 bases map to TRBD1. The CDR3 is 15 residues long. Trimming cost V 3 bases and J 4 bases; bases outside gene matches: 9. CDR1 is SGHRS, CDR2 YFSETQ, per germline.

This clonotype was recorded many times. The rearrangement uses TRBV28 and TRBJ1-6, with 7 positions matching TRBD1. From germline, CDR1 is MDHEN and CDR2 SYDVKM. J gave up 8 bases and V 6 bases, and 13 bases lay outside the gene matches. This CDR3 spans 16 amino acids. The CDR3 DNA follows: TGTGCCAGCAGCTCCGACAGGGTGACGTTTTATTCACCCCTCCACTTT. It specifies CASSSDRVTFYSPLHF.

This clonotype came up a few times. The chain has TRBV25-1 and TRBJ1-4; unclear D gene. V gave up 6 bases and J gave up 0 bases, with 14 bases separating them. The CDR3 consists of 16 residues. CDR1 and CDR2 (germline): MGHDK, SYGVNS. The CDR3 region is CASRGSGDATNEKLFF. The CDR3 DNA reads as TGTGCCAGCAGGGGCAGTGGGGATGCAACTAATGAAAAACTGTTTTTT.

The chain is built from TRBV12-3 or TRBV12-4 and TRBJ1-1; a weak D match, TRBD1 (6 bases). V was trimmed by 5 bases and J by 8 bases, leaving 15 bases between them. The CDR3 extends over 13 amino acids. The CDR3 spells CASSAGQSREAFF. As DNA, the CDR3 is TGTGCCAGCAGTGCTGGACAGAGCCGGGAAGCTTTCTTT.

The chain joins TRBV12-3 or TRBV12-4 to TRBJ2-2; D not certain. Trimming cost V 7 bases and J 6 bases, with 12 bases left between them. This CDR3 region has 13 residues. This CDR3 is CASKGSHSGELFF. CDR3 bases: TGTGCCAGCAAAGGTAGCCACTCCGGGGAGCTGTTTTTT.

This clonotype was seen at least ten times. The chain links TRBV6-1 to TRBJ2-3; a weak D match, TRBD2 (5 bases). The germline CDR1 and CDR2 sequences are MNHNS and SASEGT. There are 14 residues in the CDR3. V lost 10 bases, J lost 0 bases, and 14 bases lay in between. This CDR3 is CATTWELSTDTQYF. Here the CDR3 DNA reads TGTGCCACTACGTGGGAGCTTAGCACAGATACGCAGTATTTT.

This clonotype was seen ten or more times. The rearrangement links TRBV12-3 or TRBV12-4 to TRBJ2-7; a possible D gene is TRBD1 (5 bases). The V end lost 6 bases, the J end lost 1 base, and 13 bases lay between the germline ends. The CDR3 totals 14 residues. CDR3 loop: CASSIAGHSYEQYF. The CDR3 nucleotides are TGTGCCAGCAGCATCGCCGGACATTCCTACGAGCAGTACTTC.

Only a few counts were recorded for this clonotype. Just one base apart from a much larger clone, this may be a read error. This chain joins TRBV6-5 and TRBJ1-1, with a weak D call TRBD1 (6 bases). The CDR3 is 13 residues long. Germline CDR1 MNHEY, CDR2 SVGAGI. V gave up 8 bases and J gave up 5 bases, with 15 bases separating them. CDR3 protein: CASVDRSRTEAFF. The CDR3 nucleotides read TGTGCCAGCGTTGACAGGAGCCGTACTGAAGCTTTCTTT.

This clonotype was recorded a few times. The chain employs TRBV10-2 and TRBJ2-2; 10 bases match TRBD2. The CDR3 is made up of 16 amino acids. Germline V gene sequence: CDR1 WSHSY, CDR2 SAAADI. The trim removed 7 bases at V and 4 bases at J, leaving 9 bases unmatched. DNA for the CDR3: TGCGCCAGCACCCCCATAGCGGGAGGAGGCACCGGGGAGCTGTTTTTT. Protein: CASTPIAGGGTGELFF.

The chain employs TRBV7-9 and TRBJ2-1; 7 bases fit TRBD2. J lost 0 bases, V lost 4 bases, and 6 bases had no gene match. This CDR3 has 16 amino acids. The germline gives CDR1 SEHNR, CDR2 FQNEAQ (reference sequence). CDR3 sequence (DNA): TGTGCCAGCAGCTGGACTAGAGGGAGCTCCTACAATGAGCAGTTCTTC. Protein product: CASSWTRGSSYNEQFF. Looking up the rest from reference TRBV7-9 and TRBJ2-1 gives the full variable domain: DTGVSQNPRHKITKRGQNVTFRCDPISEHNRLYWYRQTLGQGPEFLTYFQNEAQLEKSRLLSDRFSAERPKGSFSTLEIQRTEQGDSAMYLCASSWTRGSSYNEQFFGPGTRLTVL.

This clonotype was seen more than once but under ten times. The gene calls are TRBV20-1 and TRBJ2-3; 10 nucleotides align to TRBD2. Trimming took 4 bases from V and 5 from J; bases not matched to a gene: 12. CDR1 DFQATT and CDR2 SNEGSKA come from the germline V gene (reference sequence). This CDR3 region has 16 residues. In nucleotides, the CDR3 is TGCAGTGCTATTAAAAATCCCCGGACTAGCGGAGATACGCAGTATTTT. It is translated as CSAIKNPRTSGDTQYF.

This clonotype was picked up a small number of times. The chain uses TRBV10-1 and TRBJ2-3; TRBD1 matches at 7 bases. Germline assignment: CDR1 WNHNN and CDR2 SYGVQD (reference sequence). The trim removed 0 bases at V and 2 bases at J, leaving 2 bases unmatched. This CDR3 region has 15 residues. The chain's CDR3 is CASSESRGPTDTQYF. The CDR3 nucleotides read TGCGCCAGCAGTGAGTCTAGGGGGCCCACAGATACGCAGTATTTT.

The chain combines TRBV11-2 with TRBJ1-6, with D possibly being TRBD1 (6 bases). Trimming removed 5 bases at V and 7 bases at J, with 21 bases between. The CDR3 extends over 17 amino acids. Per germline, CDR1 SGHAT and CDR2 FQNNGV. CDR3 nucleotide sequence: TGTGCCAGCAGCCCGGGGGCCGGGAGGAGAACCAATTCACCCCTCCACTTT. Amino acid sequence: CASSPGAGRRTNSPLHF.

This clonotype was counted many times. The chain couples TRBV20-1 to TRBJ2-4; 7 bases fit TRBD1. CDR3 size: 15 residues. In germline, CDR1 is DFQATT, CDR2 SNEGSKA (reference sequence). J lost 0 bases, V lost 6 bases, and 8 bases had no gene match. The CDR3 sequence: CSAAGTELAKNIQYF. CDR3 bases: TGCAGTGCCGCAGGGACAGAGCTAGCCAAAAACATTCAGTACTTC.

This clonotype appeared a few times. V usage is TRBV12-3 or TRBV12-4 and J usage is TRBJ2-7; the D is unclear. This CDR3 is 12 amino acids long. V was trimmed by 6 bases and J by 0 bases, leaving 6 bases between them. This CDR3 reads CASSWSSYEQYF. In DNA form, the CDR3 reads TGTGCCAGCAGCTGGAGCTCCTACGAGCAGTACTTC.

This clonotype was counted at least ten times. The chain links TRBV12-3 or TRBV12-4 to TRBJ2-3; the match to TRBD1 covers 8 bases. This CDR3 comprises 15 residues. Losses at the gene ends were 5 bases for V and 2 bases for J; bases not matched to a gene: 6. The CDR3: CASSGRTGNTDTQYF. The CDR3 nucleotides read TGTGCCAGCAGTGGGCGGACAGGGAACACAGATACGCAGTATTTT.

This clonotype has ten or more counts. V and J are TRBV12-3 or TRBV12-4 and TRBJ1-1; D not certain. V lost 9 bases, J lost 1 base, and 6 bases lay in between. The length of the CDR3 is 11 residues. This CDR3 is CASLKNTEAFF. Here the CDR3 DNA reads TGTGCCAGTCTGAAGAACACTGAAGCTTTCTTT.

The CDR3, as DNA: TGTGCCAGCAGCGTTACCGGGACTAGCTTCGGTGAGCAGTTCTTC. Its protein product is CASSVTGTSFGEQFF. The chain links TRBV2 to TRBJ2-1; 9 bases agree with TRBD2. V trimming: 6 bases; J trimming: 9 bases; junction bases outside the gene matches: 12. Germline loops: CDR1 SNHLY, CDR2 FYNNEI. This CDR3 spans 15 amino acids.